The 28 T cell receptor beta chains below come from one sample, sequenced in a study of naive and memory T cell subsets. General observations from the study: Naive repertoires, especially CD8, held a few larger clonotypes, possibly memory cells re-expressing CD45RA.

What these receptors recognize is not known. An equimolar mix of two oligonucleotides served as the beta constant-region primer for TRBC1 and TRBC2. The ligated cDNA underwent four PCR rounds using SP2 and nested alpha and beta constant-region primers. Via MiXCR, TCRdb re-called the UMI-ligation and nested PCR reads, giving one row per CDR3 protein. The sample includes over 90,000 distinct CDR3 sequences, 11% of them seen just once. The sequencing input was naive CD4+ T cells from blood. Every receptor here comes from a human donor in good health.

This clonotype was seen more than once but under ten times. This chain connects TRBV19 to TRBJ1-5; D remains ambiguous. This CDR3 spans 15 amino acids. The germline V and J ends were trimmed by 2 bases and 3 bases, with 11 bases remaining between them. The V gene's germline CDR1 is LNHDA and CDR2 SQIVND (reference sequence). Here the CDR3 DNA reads TGTGCCAGTAGTATAAAGGACGGCGCCAATCAGCCCCAGCATTTT. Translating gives CASSIKDGANQPQHF.

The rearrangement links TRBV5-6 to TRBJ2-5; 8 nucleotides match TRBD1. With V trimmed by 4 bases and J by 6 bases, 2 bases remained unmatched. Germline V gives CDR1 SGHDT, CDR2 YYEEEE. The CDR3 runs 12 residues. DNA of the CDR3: TGTGCCAGCAGCCGGGACAGGCAGACCCAGTACTTC. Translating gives CASSRDRQTQYF.

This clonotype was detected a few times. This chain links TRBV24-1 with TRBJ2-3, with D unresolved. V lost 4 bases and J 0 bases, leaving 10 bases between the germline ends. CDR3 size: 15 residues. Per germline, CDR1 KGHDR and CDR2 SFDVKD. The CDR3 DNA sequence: TGTGCCACCAGTGACCCCCGAAAGAGCACAGATACGCAGTATTTT. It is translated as CATSDPRKSTDTQYF.

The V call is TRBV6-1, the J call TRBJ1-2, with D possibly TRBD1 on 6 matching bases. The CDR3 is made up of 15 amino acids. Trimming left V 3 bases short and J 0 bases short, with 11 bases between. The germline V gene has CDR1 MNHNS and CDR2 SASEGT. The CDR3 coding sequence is TGTGCCAGCAGTGACCATGGGGGGCCTAACTATGGCTACACCTTC. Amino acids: CASSDHGGPNYGYTF.

CDR3 nucleotides: TGTGCCATCAGTGATATTGCGGGGGCTACAGATACGCAGTATTTT. Its protein product is CAISDIAGATDTQYF. The chain couples TRBV10-3 to TRBJ2-3; D is perhaps TRBD2 (7 bases). Trimming pared 3 bases from V and 3 bases from J, leaving 13 bases between. This CDR3 contains 15 residues. Germline loops: CDR1 ENHRY, CDR2 SYGVKD.

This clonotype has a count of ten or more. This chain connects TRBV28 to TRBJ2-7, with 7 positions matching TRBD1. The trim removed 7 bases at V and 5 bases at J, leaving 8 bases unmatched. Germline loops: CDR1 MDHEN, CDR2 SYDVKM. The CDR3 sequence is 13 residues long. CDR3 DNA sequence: TGTGCCAGCATGGGGACAGTGGGCCACGAGCAGTACTTC. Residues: CASMGTVGHEQYF.

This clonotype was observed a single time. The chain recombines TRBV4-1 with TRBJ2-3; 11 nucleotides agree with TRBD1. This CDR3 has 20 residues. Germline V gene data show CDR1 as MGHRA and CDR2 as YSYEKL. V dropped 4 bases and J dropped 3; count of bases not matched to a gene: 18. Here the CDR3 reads CASSLRNPGTGTGGTDTQYF. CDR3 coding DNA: TGCGCCAGCAGCCTTCGTAACCCAGGGACAGGGACAGGGGGGACAGATACGCAGTATTTT.

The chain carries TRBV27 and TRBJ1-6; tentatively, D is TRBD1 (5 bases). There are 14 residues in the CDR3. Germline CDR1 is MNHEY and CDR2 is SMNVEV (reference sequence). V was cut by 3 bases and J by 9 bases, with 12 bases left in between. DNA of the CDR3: TGTGCCAGCAGTTTGGAAGGGGTTGGTTCACCCCTCCACTTT. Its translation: CASSLEGVGSPLHF.

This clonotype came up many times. This CDR3 reads CASRARDKRQYF. The CDR3, as DNA: TGCGCCAGCAGAGCTCGGGACAAACGTCAGTACTTC. This sequence joins TRBV10-1 and TRBJ2-4; D perhaps matches TRBD1 (6 bases). V was cut by 6 bases and J by 12 bases, with 15 bases left in between. The CDR3 consists of 12 residues. In germline, CDR1 is WNHNN, CDR2 SYGVQD (reference sequence).

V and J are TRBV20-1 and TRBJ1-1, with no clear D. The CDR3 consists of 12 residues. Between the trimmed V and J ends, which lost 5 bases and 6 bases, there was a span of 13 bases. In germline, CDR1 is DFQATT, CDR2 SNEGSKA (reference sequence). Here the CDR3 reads CSALLTLAEAFF. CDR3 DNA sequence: TGCAGTGCTCTTTTGACTTTGGCTGAAGCTTTCTTT.

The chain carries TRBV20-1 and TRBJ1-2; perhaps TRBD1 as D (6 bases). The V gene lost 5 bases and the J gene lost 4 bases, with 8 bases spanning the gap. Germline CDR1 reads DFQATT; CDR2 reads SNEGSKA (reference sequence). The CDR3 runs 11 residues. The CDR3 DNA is TGCAGTGCTGGACAGAGCTATGGCTACACCTTC. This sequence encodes CSAGQSYGYTF.

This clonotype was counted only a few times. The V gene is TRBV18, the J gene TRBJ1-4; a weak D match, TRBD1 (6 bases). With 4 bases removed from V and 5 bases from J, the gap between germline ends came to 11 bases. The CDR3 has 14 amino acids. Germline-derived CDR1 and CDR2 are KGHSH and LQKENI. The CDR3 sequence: CASSRQVSNEKLFF. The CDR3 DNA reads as TGTGCCAGCTCACGACAGGTGTCGAATGAAAAACTGTTTTTT.

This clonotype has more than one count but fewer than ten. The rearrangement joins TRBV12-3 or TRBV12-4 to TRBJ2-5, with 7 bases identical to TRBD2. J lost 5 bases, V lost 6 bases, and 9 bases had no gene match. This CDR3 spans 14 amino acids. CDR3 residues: CASSPPTSDETQYF. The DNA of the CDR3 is TGTGCCAGCAGCCCGCCTACTAGCGACGAGACCCAGTACTTC.

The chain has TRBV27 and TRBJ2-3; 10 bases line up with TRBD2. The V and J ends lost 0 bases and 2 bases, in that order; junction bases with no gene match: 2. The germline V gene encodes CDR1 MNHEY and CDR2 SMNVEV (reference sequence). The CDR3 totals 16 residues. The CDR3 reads CASSLSGLAYTDTQYF. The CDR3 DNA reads TGTGCCAGCAGTTTATCGGGACTAGCGTACACAGATACGCAGTATTTT.

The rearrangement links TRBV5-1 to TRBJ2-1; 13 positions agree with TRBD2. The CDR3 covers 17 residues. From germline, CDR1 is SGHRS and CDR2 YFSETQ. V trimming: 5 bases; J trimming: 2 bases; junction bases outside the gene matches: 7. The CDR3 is CASSTGLAGVPYNEQFF. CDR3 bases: TGCGCCAGCAGTACCGGACTAGCGGGAGTTCCCTACAATGAGCAGTTCTTC.

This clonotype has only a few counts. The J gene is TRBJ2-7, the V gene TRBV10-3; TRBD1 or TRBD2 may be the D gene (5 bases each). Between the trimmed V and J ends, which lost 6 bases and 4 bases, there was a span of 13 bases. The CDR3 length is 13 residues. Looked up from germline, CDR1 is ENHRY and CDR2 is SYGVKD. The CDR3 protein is CAISRDPEYEQYF. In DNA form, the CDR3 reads TGTGCCATCAGCCGGGACCCCGAATACGAGCAGTACTTC.

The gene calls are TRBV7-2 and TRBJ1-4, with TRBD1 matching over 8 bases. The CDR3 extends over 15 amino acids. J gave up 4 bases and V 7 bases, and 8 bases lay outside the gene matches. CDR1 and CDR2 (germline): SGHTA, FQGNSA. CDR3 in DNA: TGTGCCAGCACCAGTCAGACAGGGGTTAATGAAAAACTGTTTTTT. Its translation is CASTSQTGVNEKLFF. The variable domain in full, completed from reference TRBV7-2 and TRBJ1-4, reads GAGVSQSPSNKVTEKGKDVELRCDPISGHTALYWYRQSLGQGLEFLIYFQGNSAPDKSGLPSDRFSAERTGGSVSTLTIQRTQQEDSAVYLCASTSQTGVNEKLFFGSGTQLSVL.

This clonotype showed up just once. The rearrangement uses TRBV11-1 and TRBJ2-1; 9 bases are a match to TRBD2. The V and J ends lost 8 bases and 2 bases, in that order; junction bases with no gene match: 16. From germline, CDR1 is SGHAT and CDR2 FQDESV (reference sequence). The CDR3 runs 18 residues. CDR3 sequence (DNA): TGTGCCAGCGGCTCTTTAGGGTCCGCTAGCGGGGCCTACAATGAGCAGTTCTTC. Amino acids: CASGSLGSASGAYNEQFF.

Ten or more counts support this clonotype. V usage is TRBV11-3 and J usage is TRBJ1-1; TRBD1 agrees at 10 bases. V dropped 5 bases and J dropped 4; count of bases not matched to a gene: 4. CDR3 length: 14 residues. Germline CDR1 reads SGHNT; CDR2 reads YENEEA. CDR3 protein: CASSPWTGGTEAFF. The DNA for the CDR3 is TGTGCCAGCAGCCCCTGGACAGGGGGCACTGAAGCTTTCTTT. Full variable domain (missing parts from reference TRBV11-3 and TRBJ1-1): EAGVVQSPRYKIIEKKQPVAFWCNPISGHNTLYWYLQNLGQGPELLIRYENEEAVDDSQLPKDRFSAERLKGVDSTLKIQPAELGDSAVYLCASSPWTGGTEAFFGQGTRLTVV.

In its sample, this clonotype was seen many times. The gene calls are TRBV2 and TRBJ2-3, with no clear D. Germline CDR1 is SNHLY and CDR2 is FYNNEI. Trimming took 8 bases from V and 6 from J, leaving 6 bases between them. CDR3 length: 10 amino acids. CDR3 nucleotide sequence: TGTGCCAGCGGTGGGGATACGCAGTATTTT. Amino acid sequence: CASGGDTQYF. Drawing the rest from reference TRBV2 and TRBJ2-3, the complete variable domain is EPEVTQTPSHQVTQMGQEVILRCVPISNHLYFYWYRQILGQKVEFLVSFYNNEISEKSEIFDDQFSVERPDGSNFTLKIRSTKLEDSAMYFCASGGDTQYFGPGTRLTVL.

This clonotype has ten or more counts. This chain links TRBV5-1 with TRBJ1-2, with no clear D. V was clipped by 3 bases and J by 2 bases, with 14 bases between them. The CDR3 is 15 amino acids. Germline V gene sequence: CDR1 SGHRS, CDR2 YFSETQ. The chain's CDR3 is CASSSRGPENYGYTF. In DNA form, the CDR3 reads TGCGCCAGCAGCTCTAGAGGCCCCGAGAACTATGGCTACACCTTC.

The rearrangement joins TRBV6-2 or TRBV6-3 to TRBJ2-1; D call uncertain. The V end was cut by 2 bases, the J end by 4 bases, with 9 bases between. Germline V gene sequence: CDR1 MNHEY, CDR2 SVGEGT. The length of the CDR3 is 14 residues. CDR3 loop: CASSYDGLYNEQFF. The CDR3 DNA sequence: TGTGCCAGCAGTTACGACGGCTTATACAATGAGCAGTTCTTC.

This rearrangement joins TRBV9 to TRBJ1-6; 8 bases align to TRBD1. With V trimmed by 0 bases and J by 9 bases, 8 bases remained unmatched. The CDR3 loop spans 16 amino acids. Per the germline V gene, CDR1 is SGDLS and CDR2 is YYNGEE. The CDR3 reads CASSVASGTGSSPLHF. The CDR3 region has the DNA TGTGCCAGCAGCGTAGCTTCCGGGACAGGCTCTTCACCCCTCCACTTT.

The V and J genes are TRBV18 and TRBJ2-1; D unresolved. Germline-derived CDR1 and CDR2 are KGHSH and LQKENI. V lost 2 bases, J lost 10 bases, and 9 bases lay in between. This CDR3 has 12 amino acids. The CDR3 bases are TGTGCCAGCTCACCAACCAGGTCCGAGCAGTTCTTC. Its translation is CASSPTRSEQFF.

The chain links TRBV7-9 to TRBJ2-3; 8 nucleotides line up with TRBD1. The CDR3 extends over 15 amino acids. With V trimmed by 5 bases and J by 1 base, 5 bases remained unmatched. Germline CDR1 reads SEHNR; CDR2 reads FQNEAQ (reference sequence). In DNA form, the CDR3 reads TGTGCCAGCAGCACCCAGGGGGCTGGCACAGATACGCAGTATTTT. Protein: CASSTQGAGTDTQYF.

The CDR3 region is CASSLTPGTDTQYF. DNA of the CDR3: TGTGCCAGCAGCCTGACCCCAGGCACAGATACGCAGTATTTT. The chain employs TRBV28 and TRBJ2-3; D not certain. The CDR3 runs to 14 residues. CDR1 is MDHEN, CDR2 SYDVKM, per germline. V lost 6 bases and J lost 1, with 11 bases in between.

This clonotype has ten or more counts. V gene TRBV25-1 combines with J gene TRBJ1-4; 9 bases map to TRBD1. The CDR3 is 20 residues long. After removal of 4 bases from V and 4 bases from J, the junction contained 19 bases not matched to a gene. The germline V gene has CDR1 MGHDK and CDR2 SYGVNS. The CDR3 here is CASSVSPGTGSGKDNEKLFF. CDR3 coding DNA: TGTGCCAGCAGTGTATCACCCGGGACAGGGTCAGGAAAGGATAATGAAAAACTGTTTTTT.

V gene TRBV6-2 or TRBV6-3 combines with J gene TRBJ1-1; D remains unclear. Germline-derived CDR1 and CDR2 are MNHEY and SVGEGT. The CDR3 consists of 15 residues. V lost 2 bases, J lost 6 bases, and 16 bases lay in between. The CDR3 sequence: CASSYGGRPSPEAFF. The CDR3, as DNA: TGTGCCAGCAGTTACGGCGGGAGGCCAAGCCCTGAAGCTTTCTTT.